What follows are 14 T cell receptor beta chains derived from one specimen sequenced in a study of sequential checkpoint blockade in melanoma. Treatment described: randomized to nivolumab then ipilimumab (arm A) or the reverse (arm B). The table came from immunoSEQ multiplex PCR; TCRdb's copy has only in-frame clones and leaves some out. The table has 7,000 to 8,500 clones, about 60% seen once. Specimen: CD8+ T cells sorted from blood (inferred from file names), collected from a patient given nivolumab and ipilimumab in sequence. The receptors here all came from a human donor with melanoma.

The V and J genes are TRBV19 and TRBJ2-3; possibly TRBD1 for D (5 bases). V shed 9 bases and J shed 0 bases, with 10 bases lying between them. The germline V gene has CDR1 LNHDA and CDR2 SQIVND (reference sequence). The CDR3 totals 13 residues. The DNA for the CDR3 is TGTGCCAGCGCGACAGTGAGCACAGATACGCAGTATTTT. It codes for CASATVSTDTQYF.

The chain uses TRBV27 and TRBJ2-7, with a tentative D call TRBD1 (6 bases). The ends were cut back, 5 bases at V and 1 base at J, with 18 bases in the middle. CDR1 is MNHEY and CDR2 is SMNVEV in the germline V gene (reference sequence). This CDR3 is 16 amino acids long. CDR3 sequence reads: CASSHLYRDPSYEQYF. CDR3 in DNA: TGTGCCAGCAGTCACCTCTACAGGGATCCGTCCTACGAGCAGTACTTC.

This clone showed up just a few times. The chain joins TRBV28 to TRBJ1-1, with no clear D. The length of the CDR3 is 14 residues. Germline CDR1 reads MDHEN; CDR2 reads SYDVKM. Trimming stripped 3 bases from V and 1 base from J, with 9 bases between. The chain's CDR3 is CASSLGRWNTEAFF. The CDR3 DNA is TGTGCCAGCAGTTTGGGCAGGTGGAACACTGAAGCTTTCTTT.

The rearrangement links TRBV27 to TRBJ1-4; 9 bases map to TRBD1. V was clipped by 8 bases and J by 7 bases; unmatched bases: 5. Germline CDR1 and CDR2: MNHEY and SMNVEV (reference sequence). This CDR3 region has 13 residues. The DNA of the CDR3 is TGTGCCAGCGGGGGACAGGGTGGTGAAAAACTGTTTTTT. Amino acid sequence: CASGGQGGEKLFF.

This chain connects TRBV4-3 to TRBJ1-1; TRBD1 might be the D (5 bases). CDR1 LGHNA and CDR2 YSLEER come from the germline V gene. This CDR3 is 15 amino acids long. Trimming removed 1 base at V and 7 bases at J, with 16 bases between. The CDR3 DNA follows: TGCGCCAGCAGCCAAGGCAGGGTAGGTTCAGTTGAAGCTTTCTTT. Residues: CASSQGRVGSVEAFF.

For the CDR3, the DNA is TGCGCCAGCAGCCGAGGACAGGATGCCTACGAGCAGTACTTC. Amino acid sequence: CASSRGQDAYEQYF. The chain is built from TRBV4-1 and TRBJ2-7, with TRBD1 matching 7 bases. With 4 bases clipped from V and 2 bases from J, the junction kept 5 bases outside the gene matches. CDR3 length: 14 residues. The germline V gene encodes CDR1 MGHRA and CDR2 YSYEKL.

The chain employs TRBV9 and TRBJ2-7; TRBD2 might be the D (6 bases). V was clipped by 4 bases and J by 1 base, with 12 bases between them. Germline V CDR1 and CDR2: SGDLS, YYNGEE. There are 14 residues in the CDR3. The CDR3 region is CASSPGTPSYEQYF. CDR3 sequence (DNA): TGTGCCAGCAGCCCCGGGACTCCTTCCTACGAGCAGTACTTC. The entire variable domain, with the rest obtained from reference TRBV9 and TRBJ2-7, is as follows: DSGVTQTPKHLITATGQRVTLRCSPRSGDLSVYWYQQSLDQGLQFLIQYYNGEERAKGNILERFSAQQFPDLHSELNLSSLELGDSALYFCASSPGTPSYEQYFGPGTRLTVT.

CDR3: CASSGTGPGDYGYTF. In DNA, the CDR3 is TGTGCCAGCAGTGGGACAGGGCCGGGAGACTATGGCTACACCTTC. The chain uses TRBV25-1 and TRBJ1-2; TRBD1 agrees at 8 bases. Unmatched junction bases numbered 7, after V lost 4 bases and J lost 3 bases. CDR3 length equals 15 residues. Germline CDR1 reads MGHDK; CDR2 reads SYGVNS.

The sample holds a few counts of this clone. J is TRBJ2-7 and V is TRBV9; no definite D call. Germline V lookup: CDR1 SGDLS, CDR2 YYNGEE. CDR3 length: 14 residues. The V end was cut by 0 bases, the J end by 2 bases, with 9 bases between. DNA of the CDR3: TGTGCCAGCAGCGTAGGCCAGACACCCTACGAGCAGTACTTC. The encoded protein is CASSVGQTPYEQYF.

By proportion, this clone is medium-sized (0.01 to 0.1%). V usage is TRBV5-4 and J usage is TRBJ2-7, with D possibly being TRBD1 (6 bases). V lost 4 bases, J lost 4 bases, and 15 bases lay in between. The germline gives CDR1 SGHNT, CDR2 YYREEE (reference sequence). There are 14 residues in the CDR3. CDR3 DNA sequence: TGTGCCAGCAGCCCCCAGGGGAAGGTTTACGAGCAGTACTTC. It translates to CASSPQGKVYEQYF.

The chain has TRBV28 and TRBJ1-1; 8 bases match TRBD1. This CDR3 has 14 residues. Trimming cost V 5 bases and J 4 bases; bases outside gene matches: 6. Germline assignment: CDR1 MDHEN and CDR2 SYDVKM. The CDR3 sequence: CASSKQQGGTEAFF. CDR3 sequence (DNA): TGTGCCAGCAGTAAACAACAGGGGGGCACTGAAGCTTTCTTT.

This clone has a handful of counts. The chain employs TRBV27 and TRBJ2-7; D possibly corresponds to TRBD2 (5 bases). Germline loops: CDR1 MNHEY, CDR2 SMNVEV (reference sequence). The CDR3 loop spans 12 amino acids. V was trimmed by 5 bases and J by 3 bases, leaving 8 bases between them. This CDR3 is CASSLGGYEQYF. In DNA, the CDR3 is TGTGCCAGCAGTCTAGGAGGCTACGAGCAGTACTTC.

As regards this clone: The junction departs from the called germline gene at one end, perhaps through a read error. The chain carries TRBV4-1 and TRBJ1-6, with D uncertain. Per germline, CDR1 MGHRA and CDR2 YSYEKL. CDR3 length: 16 amino acids. The CDR3 bases are TGCGCCAGCAGCCTTACCCACCGGGATCCACCGACCCCCCTCCCCTTT. Translating gives CASSLTHRDPPTPLPF.

The chain joins TRBV7-6 to TRBJ2-7; D is ambiguous. Germline V gene lookup returns CDR1 SGHVS and CDR2 FNYEAQ. The CDR3 has 12 residues. V lost 1 base to trimming and J lost 6 bases, with 7 bases between them. The CDR3 coding sequence is TGTGCCAGCAGCTTAGACAGTTTCGAGCAGTACTTC. This encodes CASSLDSFEQYF.